This entry lists 6 T cell receptor beta chains sequenced from one sample in a study of CD8 T cells in ankylosing spondylitis (dated by TCRdb to 2015 to 2018). To prepare the library, 5' RACE was applied. The instrument was an Illumina HiSeq 2500. Starting from the raw public reads, TCRdb applied fastp trimming at Q25, assembled clones with MiXCR and retained in-frame beta chains. Each entry merges the rows of one CDR3 protein and shows their most common DNA and genes. The sample data list tens of thousands of distinct CDR3 sequences, and about 6.3% of these were observed just once. Jointly, the top ten make up approximately 12% of the sample. Sample: blood, either unsorted or a sorted T cell fraction (not recorded which). The receptors shown here come from a male donor with ankylosing spondylitis or in good health (not recorded which).

Ten or more counts support this clonotype. Here the CDR3 DNA reads TGTGCCAGCAGTGAATTCCCCTACGAGCAGTACTTC. It codes for CASSEFPYEQYF. V gene TRBV6-1 combines with J gene TRBJ2-7; no definite D call. This CDR3 spans 12 amino acids. Germline V gene lookup returns CDR1 MNHNS and CDR2 SASEGT. Deletions cut 2 bases from V and 2 bases from J, with 4 bases between.

This clonotype was recorded at least ten times. The chain combines TRBV29-1 with TRBJ1-1; D perhaps matches TRBD1 (5 bases). The germline V and J ends were trimmed by 3 bases and 0 bases, with 8 bases remaining between them. Germline-derived CDR1 and CDR2 are SQVTM and ANQGSEA. This CDR3 region has 13 residues. CDR3 sequence: CSVEQGVNTEAFF. CDR3 sequence (DNA): TGCAGCGTTGAGCAGGGAGTGAACACTGAAGCTTTCTTT.

This clonotype was seen many times. The chain is built from TRBV7-2 and TRBJ1-6; no clear D gene. V lost 3 bases and J lost 0, with 6 bases in between. Germline-derived CDR1 and CDR2 are SGHTA and FQGNSA. The length of the CDR3 is 15 residues. The CDR3 bases are TGTGCCAGCAGCTTGAGTGACTCCTATAATTCACCCCTCCACTTT. This gives the protein CASSLSDSYNSPLHF. The full variable domain, with the rest looked up from reference TRBV7-2 and TRBJ1-6, is GAGVSQSPSNKVTEKGKDVELRCDPISGHTALYWYRQSLGQGLEFLIYFQGNSAPDKSGLPSDRFSAERTGGSVSTLTIQRTQQEDSAVYLCASSLSDSYNSPLHFGNGTRLTVT.

There are many counts of this clonotype. The gene calls are TRBV15 and TRBJ2-3; D possibly matches TRBD1 or TRBD2 (6 bases each). Germline lookup yields CDR1 LNHNV and CDR2 YYDKDF (reference sequence). V lost 1 base, J lost 3 bases, and 11 bases lay in between. There are 15 residues in the CDR3. CDR3 bases: TGTGCCACCAGCAGAGTTCGGGGGCCGACAGATACGCAGTATTTT. It specifies CATSRVRGPTDTQYF.

At least ten counts were recorded for this clonotype. The chain's CDR3 is CASSLVGRGLATNEKLFF. CDR3 nucleotides: TGTGCCAGCAGCTTAGTTGGGAGGGGGCTAGCAACTAATGAAAAACTGTTTTTT. This rearrangement joins TRBV11-2 to TRBJ1-4, with 7 bases fitting TRBD1. The ends lost 1 base at V and 0 bases at J; junction bases unmatched: 8. Germline values: CDR1 SGHAT, CDR2 FQNNGV. CDR3 length equals 18 residues. The full variable domain, in which reference TRBV11-2 and TRBJ1-4 provide the parts outside the CDR3, is EAGVAQSPRYKIIEKRQSVAFWCNPISGHATLYWYQQILGQGPKLLIQFQNNGVVDDSQLPKDRFSAERLKGVDSTLKIQPAKLEDSAVYLCASSLVGRGLATNEKLFFGSGTQLSVL.

This clonotype was counted ten times or more. The chain recombines TRBV7-8 with TRBJ1-1; D may be TRBD1 (6 bases). The V gene lost 4 bases and the J gene lost 0 bases, with 9 bases spanning the gap. The CDR3 runs 14 residues. CDR1 and CDR2 from the germline V gene are SGHVS and FQNEAQ. The CDR3 here is CASSSGQMNTEAFF. The CDR3 bases are TGTGCCAGCAGCTCTGGACAGATGAACACTGAAGCTTTCTTT.